This TCR beta chain comes out of a study of PD-L1 blockade in urothelial cancer. Time point in this sample: pretreatment peripheral blood. In regard to this clone: Its antigen remains unidentified.

Produced via immunoSEQ multiplex PCR; TCRdb's table is partial and in-frame only. Of 45,000 to 60,000 clones detected, approximately 85% appear once; the ten largest clones hold approximately 1.7%. Study observations and caveats: By 3 weeks, tumor-associated blood clones had expanded more in durable-benefit patients.

Trimming stripped 5 bases from V and 11 bases from J, with 10 bases between. Germline loops: CDR1 SNHLY, CDR2 FYNNEI. The length of the CDR3 is 11 residues. This TCR was recovered from a man aged 50-59 years with urothelial cancer. V gene TRBV2 combines with J gene TRBJ2-1; a weak D match, TRBD1 (6 bases). The starting material was PBMCs, obtained around atezolizumab (anti-PD-L1) treatment. The CDR3 DNA sequence: TGTGCCAGCAGTACGGACAGCAAGCAGTTCTTC. It yields the protein CASSTDSKQFF.